Included here is one T cell receptor beta chain sequence, with context. Its target is not known. This record comes from a study of cytomegalovirus exposure and HLA in healthy donors. The PCR was carried out with 60 Vbeta primers and 13 Jbeta primers. Clones were read by immunoSEQ multiplex PCR, and TCRdb kept only the in-frame ones, dropping some. The data show 160,000 or so clones, 84% seen once. Deletions cut 5 bases from V and 3 bases from J, with 19 bases between. The CDR3 sequence is 16 residues long. From germline, CDR1 is SEHNR and CDR2 FQNEAQ (reference sequence). General study points: Most TCR sequences were rare, but some public TCRs occurred in many donors. TCR beta V- and J-gene trimming was later associated with a missense DCLRE1C variant.

The sample taken for sequencing was PBMCs. The receptor was isolated from a man under 40 in good health and CMV-seronegative. The chain couples TRBV7-9 to TRBJ1-1, with D maybe TRBD1 (6 bases). CDR3 sequence reads: CASSGHRAASDTEAFF. The DNA for the CDR3 is TGTGCCAGCAGCGGCCACAGGGCCGCATCAGACACTGAAGCTTTCTTT.